This entry concerns a single TCR beta chain. The target antigen is unknown. This entry is derived from a study of cytomegalovirus exposure and HLA in healthy donors. Notes on the study in general: With high specificity and sensitivity, the classifier reportedly diagnosed cytomegalovirus status. As a later analysis revealed, the rate of TCR association differed by HLA locus, with DRB1 most and HLA-C fewest.

It was healthy bone marrow donors who served as donors. Germline V CDR1 and CDR2: WNHNN, SYGVQD (reference sequence). The CDR3 has 13 amino acids. Trimming pared 3 bases from V and 2 bases from J, leaving 7 bases between. The PCR made use of 60 Vbeta and 13 Jbeta primers. Assay used: immunoSEQ multiplex PCR; TCRdb lists only in-frame clones, some missing. There are hundreds of thousands of clones in the sample; 75% to 90% occur only once, and 1% lies in the top ten. Sequencing used PBMCs. The receptor's source is a woman in her late teens or twenties in good health and CMV-seronegative. The chain recombines TRBV10-1 with TRBJ1-1; no firm D call. CDR3: CASSELKNTEAFF. The DNA of the CDR3 is TGCGCCAGCAGTGAACTTAAAAACACTGAAGCTTTCTTT.